One sample yielded the 13 T cell receptor beta chains listed below, sequenced in a study of early T cells in non-severe SARS-CoV-2 infection. TCRdb analysed the 5' RACE reads with MiXCR anew, one entry per CDR3 protein. The table includes about 64,000 distinct CDR3 sequences, around 13% detected once. The sample was whole blood. All receptors derive from an adult who was a healthcare worker with PCR-confirmed SARS-CoV-2 infection or an uninfected control (not recorded which).

This clonotype came up a few times. This chain uses TRBV5-4 with TRBJ2-1; the D gene is possibly TRBD1 (5 bases). V lost 4 bases and J lost 6, with 11 bases in between. Per the germline V gene, CDR1 is SGHNT and CDR2 is YYREEE (reference sequence). This CDR3 has 13 amino acids. CDR3 amino acids: CASSVVGANEQFF. In DNA form, the CDR3 reads TGTGCCAGCAGCGTCGTTGGGGCCAATGAGCAGTTCTTC.

This clonotype was seen a handful of times. This chain connects TRBV3-1 to TRBJ2-7; D may be TRBD2 (7 bases). The CDR3 extends over 15 amino acids. Trimming pared 2 bases from V and 2 bases from J, leaving 13 bases between. Germline loops: CDR1 LGHDT, CDR2 YNNKEL (reference sequence). The CDR3 loop is CASSQRGANAYEQYF. The DNA for the CDR3 is TGTGCCAGCAGCCAACGGGGGGCGAATGCCTACGAGCAGTACTTC.

A few counts support this clonotype. The chain carries TRBV11-2 and TRBJ2-5; D is possibly TRBD2 (6 bases). Per germline, CDR1 SGHAT and CDR2 FQNNGV. Trimming took 5 bases from V and 1 from J, leaving 14 bases between them. CDR3 length: 15 residues. This chain's CDR3 is CASSISGAAQETQYF. Here the CDR3 DNA reads TGTGCCAGCAGCATTAGCGGAGCGGCCCAAGAGACCCAGTACTTC.

This clonotype was detected a few times. V is TRBV14 and J is TRBJ2-3; D remains unclear. CDR1 SGHDN and CDR2 FVKESK come from the germline V gene. The CDR3 consists of 14 residues. Trimming took off 5 bases at V and 0 bases at J, with 9 bases between the two ends. The CDR3 sequence is CASSARTSTDTQYF. As DNA, the CDR3 is TGTGCCAGCAGCGCACGAACAAGCACAGATACGCAGTATTTT.

This clonotype has only a few counts. The chain combines TRBV9 with TRBJ1-5; D not certain. CDR1 and CDR2 from the germline V gene are SGDLS and YYNGEE. V lost 0 bases, J lost 2 bases, and 6 bases lay in between. The CDR3 consists of 14 residues. The CDR3 reads CASSVGKGNQPQHF. CDR3 DNA: TGTGCCAGCAGCGTAGGGAAGGGCAATCAGCCCCAGCATTTT.

This sequence joins TRBV29-1 and TRBJ2-1; a possible D gene is TRBD1 (6 bases). Per the germline V gene, CDR1 is SQVTM and CDR2 is ANQGSEA. There are 16 residues in the CDR3. The V gene lost 4 bases and the J gene lost 7 bases, with 23 bases spanning the gap. Here the CDR3 DNA reads TGCAGCGTTGTTAGGGACGGGGACAACTTGCGGAATGAGCAGTTCTTC. The encoded protein is CSVVRDGDNLRNEQFF.

This clonotype has just a few counts. This chain connects TRBV7-9 to TRBJ2-3, with no clear D. The CDR3 covers 11 residues. Germline V gene data show CDR1 as SEHNR and CDR2 as FQNEAQ (reference sequence). Deletions cut 2 bases from V and 6 bases from J, with 3 bases between. CDR3 in DNA: TGTGCCAGCAGCTTATTCGATACGCAGTATTTT. Protein product: CASSLFDTQYF.

This clonotype came up many times. The chain combines TRBV7-9 with TRBJ2-7, with 7 nucleotides matching TRBD2. Germline assignment: CDR1 SEHNR and CDR2 FQNEAQ (reference sequence). After removal of 4 bases from V and 4 bases from J, the junction contained 13 bases not matched to a gene. The CDR3 has 16 residues. The CDR3 sequence: CASSYFSEPAGYEQYF. CDR3 in DNA: TGTGCCAGCAGCTACTTCTCAGAACCAGCGGGGTACGAGCAGTACTTC.

This clonotype turned up a few times. V usage is TRBV27 and J usage is TRBJ2-5; D unclear. The length of the CDR3 is 13 residues. Germline V gene lookup returns CDR1 MNHEY and CDR2 SMNVEV (reference sequence). V was pared by 8 bases and J by 5 bases, with 15 bases between. The CDR3 loop is CASLGPNTETQYF. In DNA, the CDR3 is TGTGCCAGCCTCGGACCCAATACCGAGACCCAGTACTTC.

As DNA, the CDR3 is TGTGCCAGCAGCGGGGCCGGCGCTAAGGGTGAGCAGTTCTTC. This sequence encodes CASSGAGAKGEQFF. The chain combines TRBV3-1 with TRBJ2-1; TRBD1 is a possible D gene (5 bases). V was shortened by 5 bases and J by 9 bases, with 17 bases between the two germline ends. The CDR3 has 14 residues. Germline CDR1 reads LGHDT; CDR2 reads YNNKEL (reference sequence).

The J gene is TRBJ2-4, the V gene TRBV27, with TRBD1 identical over 10 bases. This CDR3 contains 16 residues. From germline, CDR1 is MNHEY and CDR2 SMNVEV (reference sequence). V shed 5 bases, J shed 2 bases, and the junction held 6 bases outside the gene matches. Here the CDR3 reads CASSGTGDFPKNIQYF. Written as DNA, the CDR3 is TGTGCCAGCAGTGGGACAGGGGATTTCCCCAAAAACATTCAGTACTTC.

There are a few counts of this clonotype. This chain connects TRBV29-1 to TRBJ2-1; D tentatively fits TRBD1 or TRBD2 (7 bases each). From germline, CDR1 is SQVTM and CDR2 ANQGSEA. The CDR3 spans 12 residues. The V gene lost 6 bases and the J gene lost 6 bases, with 12 bases spanning the gap. This CDR3 is CSVRGGPNEQFF. The CDR3 DNA reads TGCAGCGTCAGGGGGGGCCCCAATGAGCAGTTCTTC.

This chain links TRBV5-1 with TRBJ2-3; possible D gene TRBD1, 6 bases. The CDR3 is made up of 15 amino acids. Germline values: CDR1 SGHRS, CDR2 YFSETQ. Trimming left V 4 bases short and J 4 bases short, with 16 bases between. CDR3 nucleotide sequence: TGCGCCAGCAGCCTCTCAGGGGTGGGGGCAGATACGCAGTATTTT. Translating it yields CASSLSGVGADTQYF. Filled out from reference TRBV5-1 and TRBJ2-3, the complete variable domain reads KAGVTQTPRYLIKTRGQQVTLSCSPISGHRSVSWYQQTPGQGLQFLFEYFSETQRNKGNFPGRFSGRQFSNSRSEMNVSTLELGDSALYLCASSLSGVGADTQYFGPGTRLTVL.